The next 6 T cell receptor delta chains were all read from a single sample in a study of Vδ1+ human thymocytes. Study-level points and caveats: Thymic TRG and TRD repertoires appeared highly polyclonal.

These receptors have no identified antigens. The template was reverse-transcribed extracted RNA. Multiplex PCR used pooled V-gene forward primers and a constant-region reverse primer to amplify CDR3s. TCRdb re-analyzed the multiplex PCR reads via CATT. The repertoire consists of approximately 25,000 delta-chain clones, with about 29% occurring once and the leading ten covering 1.6%. Input material: Vdelta1+ gamma-delta thymocytes from the thymus. The subset was: FACS-sorted CD3+ TCRalphabeta- TCRVdelta1+ TCRVdelta2- thymocytes. The receptor source for this set is a boy less than two years old who had congenital heart surgery.

In this sample, this clone turned up a few times. The rearrangement links TRDV1 to TRDJ1, with D possibly matching TRDD3 (5 bases). Per the germline V gene, CDR1 is TSWWSYY and CDR2 is QGS. V lost 1 base and J 0 bases, leaving 33 bases between the germline ends. The CDR3 spans 23 residues. The CDR3 DNA reads TGTGCTCTTGGGGAACCATCCCACGGGGGGGTCAAGGGAGGGATTGGGTACACCGATAAACTCATCTTT. Protein product: CALGEPSHGGVKGGIGYTDKLIF.

This clone was detected only a few times. The chain carries TRDV1 and TRDJ1; possibly TRDD2 for D (6 bases). The germline gives CDR1 TSWWSYY, CDR2 QGS. Deletions cut 1 base from V and 3 bases from J, with 36 bases between. This CDR3 comprises 23 residues. CDR3 DNA sequence: TGTGCTCTTGGGGAACAAGTCCTACGTCGGGGGCCTTTTCTTGTCAAGCCGTCCGATAAACTCATCTTT. Amino acid sequence: CALGEQVLRRGPFLVKPSDKLIF.

The rearrangement joins TRDV1 to TRDJ1, with D possibly TRDD2 on 5 matching bases. This CDR3 is 19 amino acids long. The germline V gene encodes CDR1 TSWWSYY and CDR2 QGS. V dropped 6 bases and J dropped 0 bases, with 26 bases sitting between them. The CDR3 loop reads CALGPSRGGRDQYTDKLIF. CDR3 sequence (DNA): TGTGCTCTTGGCCCTTCACGTGGTGGCCGGGACCAGTACACCGATAAACTCATCTTT.

The sample holds a few counts of this clone. V gene TRDV1 combines with J gene TRDJ1; D may correspond to TRDD2 or TRDD3 (9 bases each). The germline gives CDR1 TSWWSYY, CDR2 QGS. This CDR3 spans 22 amino acids. The V and J ends lost 3 bases and 1 base respectively, with 33 bases between them. CDR3 sequence: CALGDPFLPTSHWGTGTDKLIF. The CDR3 nucleotides are TGTGCTCTTGGGGATCCATTCCTTCCTACGAGTCACTGGGGGACAGGCACCGATAAACTCATCTTT.

J is TRDJ1 and V is TRDV1; 12 nucleotides match TRDD3. Germline loops: CDR1 TSWWSYY, CDR2 QGS. Trimming cost V 4 bases and J 1 base; bases outside gene matches: 16. The CDR3 loop spans 20 amino acids. CDR3 in DNA: TGTGCTCTTGGGGTAGGGGGTATACTGGGGGATACCGAGAGCACCGATAAACTCATCTTT. It encodes CALGVGGILGDTESTDKLIF.

This chain links TRDV1 with TRDJ1, with 9 bases that match TRDD2. V shed 2 bases, J shed 0 bases, and the junction held 25 bases outside the gene matches. The CDR3 extends over 23 amino acids. The germline CDR1 and CDR2 sequences are TSWWSYY and QGS. The CDR3 DNA follows: TGTGCTCTTGGGGAAGAATCCTTCCTACGGACGGGAGACCGCTCTTTTTACACCGATAAACTCATCTTT. Protein product: CALGEESFLRTGDRSFYTDKLIF.